The 3 T cell receptor beta chains presented below share a single source sample, sequenced in a study of blood T cells in healthy people across ages. Sample-barcoded 5' priming and a J-beta primer mix drove a second PCR of roughly 7 to 11 cycles. TCRdb reanalysed the 5' RACE reads using MiXCR and keeps one entry per CDR3 protein. Of fewer than 1.5 million distinct CDR3 sequences detected, 42% appear once; the ten largest clones hold 6.5% to 10%. The sequencing input was blood. The receptors shown here come from a woman under 30 in good health.

The chain carries TRBV12-3 or TRBV12-4 and TRBJ2-1; weak D call: TRBD1 (5 bases). The DNA end favors TRBJ2-7, so the J call may be wrong. This CDR3 spans 15 amino acids. CDR3 amino acids: CASRLALVTADEQYF. The CDR3, as DNA: TGTGCCAGCAGGTTGGCCCTGGTGACAGCAGATGAGCAGTACTTC.

This clonotype was observed a handful of times. The CDR3 DNA is TGCAGTGCTAGAGGGAATGGCTACACCTTC. Amino acids: CSARGNGYTF. The chain has TRBV20-1 and TRBJ1-2; D not certain. CDR1 is DFQATT and CDR2 is SNEGSKA in the germline V gene (reference sequence). This CDR3 is 10 amino acids long. With 1 base removed from V and 6 bases from J, the gap between germline ends came to 3 bases.

There are a few counts of this clonotype. The gene calls are TRBV5-1 and TRBJ2-1; no definite D call. The germline V and J ends were trimmed by 2 bases and 6 bases, with 15 bases remaining between them. CDR1 SGHRS and CDR2 YFSETQ come from the germline V gene. The CDR3 length is 15 residues. The CDR3 DNA follows: TGCGCCAGCAGCTTTAGGCAGGCAGGCGGCAATGAGCAGTTCTTC. Its protein product is CASSFRQAGGNEQFF.